The TCR beta chain under discussion was sequenced for a study of blood T cell repertoires in COVID-19. Study context: Samples representing acute and convalescent COVID-19 were sourced from the United States, Italy and Spain. PBMCs, B-cell-depleted T cells, or T cells were the source of the cDNA or gDNA that made up the material.

Original methodology: Amplification from reference gene primers served as the basis for estimated nucleated cell counts. The assay was immunoSEQ multiplex PCR, and TCRdb's table has in-frame clones only and misses some. The V and J calls and clone size come from that table; D and trimming were worked out from the DNA. The data show some 80,000 clones, 81% seen once. Germline V gene data show CDR1 as KGHSH and CDR2 as LQKENI. V dropped 1 base and J dropped 4 bases, with 11 bases sitting between them. The CDR3 contains 15 residues. The receptor comes from an older man with acute or convalescent COVID-19. V usage is TRBV18 and J usage is TRBJ1-5; D unclear. What was sequenced was peripheral blood. In DNA, the CDR3 is TGTGCCAGCTCACCACACCCGGGAGGAAATCAGCCCCAGCATTTT. Translation: CASSPHPGGNQPQHF.